The next 14 T cell receptor beta chains were all read from a single sample in a study of CD8 T cells in Susac syndrome (dated by TCRdb to between 2017 and 2020). Library preparation employed the immunoSEQ multiplex PCR assay. RNA was extracted using the RNeasy kit, and about 0.5 to 1 ug of the RNA was reverse transcribed with random hexamers. Clones were called with MiXCR by TCRdb after fastp trimmed the public reads at Q25, and only in-frame beta chains were retained. Each CDR3 protein appears once, grouped with its most common genes and DNA. The sample data list some 200,000 distinct CDR3 sequences, and 85% to 95% of these were observed just once. Of the sample, around 0.11% falls within the top ten clones. Specimen: CD4+ T cells from PBMCs. The receptors shown here come from a human donor in good health.

This clonotype appeared a single time. This chain joins TRBV7-8 and TRBJ1-4; D gene uncertain. Germline loops: CDR1 SGHVS, CDR2 FQNEAQ. Trimming shortened V by 1 base and J by 8 bases, and 8 bases separated the two germline ends. CDR3 length equals 13 residues. CDR3 protein: CASSLGPEEKLFF. In nucleotides, the CDR3 is TGTGCCAGCAGCTTAGGTCCCGAAGAAAAACTGTTTTTT.

V usage is TRBV5-8 and J usage is TRBJ2-5; D might be TRBD2 (6 bases). There are 12 residues in the CDR3. The ends were cut back, 5 bases at V and 4 bases at J, with 9 bases in the middle. CDR1 and CDR2 (germline): SGHTS, YDEGEE. The CDR3: CASSGRRETQYF. The CDR3 DNA is TGTGCCAGCAGTGGGAGGAGAGAGACCCAGTACTTC.

The chain combines TRBV30 with TRBJ2-1; tentative D call: TRBD2 (6 bases). V lost 4 bases and J lost 5, with 15 bases in between. The CDR3 totals 14 residues. The germline gives CDR1 GTSNPN, CDR2 SVGIG (reference sequence). CDR3 nucleotides: TGTGCCTGGAATCCCCCCGGACTACACAATGAGCAGTTCTTC. Translated: CAWNPPGLHNEQFF. The whole variable domain, filled in from reference TRBV30 and TRBJ2-1, reads SQTIHQWPATLVQPVGSPLSLECTVEGTSNPNLYWYRQAAGRGLQLLFYSVGIGQISSEVPQNLSASRPQDRQFILSSKKLLLSDSGFYLCAWNPPGLHNEQFFGPGTRLTVL.

The V and J genes are TRBV30 and TRBJ2-1; D is unresolved. CDR1 is GTSNPN, CDR2 SVGIG, per germline (reference sequence). The germline V and J ends were trimmed by 2 bases and 3 bases, with 8 bases remaining between them. The CDR3 contains 13 residues. In DNA form, the CDR3 reads TGTGCCTGGAGTTTAGTTAGCTACAATGAGCAGTTCTTC. This translates into CAWSLVSYNEQFF.

V usage is TRBV6-2 or TRBV6-3 and J usage is TRBJ2-3; the D gene is possibly TRBD2 (6 bases). V was clipped by 4 bases and J by 6 bases, with 17 bases between them. Germline V gene lookup returns CDR1 MNHEY and CDR2 SVGEGT. There are 15 residues in the CDR3. The CDR3 DNA is TGTGCCAGCAGTTTCGCTAGCGACGCACAGGATACGCAGTATTTT. Protein product: CASSFASDAQDTQYF.

This clonotype was seen just once. V usage is TRBV30 and J usage is TRBJ2-7; D ambiguous. The V end lost 2 bases, the J end lost 2 bases, and 19 bases lay between the germline ends. The CDR3 has 16 residues. Germline CDR1 is GTSNPN and CDR2 is SVGIG (reference sequence). CDR3 coding DNA: TGTGCCTGGAGTCCCCCTCAAATGACCTTAACCTACGAGCAGTACTTC. Amino acids: CAWSPPQMTLTYEQYF.

The chain employs TRBV28 and TRBJ2-6; 13 bases agree with TRBD2. Trimming at V came to 6 bases and at J to 0 bases, leaving 5 bases not matched to a gene. Germline CDR1 reads MDHEN; CDR2 reads SYDVKM. The CDR3 sequence is 18 residues long. The DNA for the CDR3 is TGTGCCAGCAGCGCTGGACTAGCGGGAGACTCTGGGGCCAACGTCCTGACTTTC. Amino acids: CASSAGLAGDSGANVLTF.

This sequence joins TRBV29-1 and TRBJ2-7, with D possibly being TRBD1 (6 bases). Looked up from germline, CDR1 is SQVTM and CDR2 is ANQGSEA. V was pared by 1 base and J by 5 bases, with 12 bases between. The CDR3 spans 13 residues. CDR3 in amino acids: CSVEGLGANEQYF. CDR3 sequence (DNA): TGCAGCGTTGAAGGGTTGGGGGCAAACGAGCAGTACTTC.

This chain links TRBV27 with TRBJ2-1; tentative D call: TRBD1 (6 bases). CDR1 and CDR2 from the germline V gene are MNHEY and SMNVEV (reference sequence). The V gene lost 2 bases and the J gene lost 4 bases, with 18 bases spanning the gap. The CDR3 runs 17 residues. The CDR3 DNA follows: TGTGCCAGCAGTTTACCTCAGGGGAGTTCGGGTTACAATGAGCAGTTCTTC. Translation: CASSLPQGSSGYNEQFF.

V and J are TRBV30 and TRBJ1-2, with a possible D match to TRBD1 (6 bases). This CDR3 region has 14 residues. V lost 3 bases and J lost 0, with 11 bases in between. From germline, CDR1 is GTSNPN and CDR2 SVGIG (reference sequence). DNA of the CDR3: TGTGCCTGGAGGGGGACATCTTCTAACTATGGCTACACCTTC. Translation gives CAWRGTSSNYGYTF.

The chain employs TRBV29-1 and TRBJ2-1; D not certain. Trimming removed 4 bases from V and 4 bases from J, with 14 bases in between. The CDR3 runs to 14 residues. Germline assignment: CDR1 SQVTM and CDR2 ANQGSEA. The CDR3 spells CSVVPHNRYNEQFF. CDR3 bases: TGCAGCGTTGTGCCCCACAATCGATACAATGAGCAGTTCTTC.

This rearrangement joins TRBV2 to TRBJ2-1; a possible D gene is TRBD1 (5 bases). V lost 6 bases, J lost 6 bases, and 21 bases lay in between. Looked up from germline, CDR1 is SNHLY and CDR2 is FYNNEI. The CDR3 totals 16 residues. The CDR3 region has the DNA TGTGCCAGCAGCTCTTCCCTCAGGGTTCCCTTCAATGAGCAGTTCTTC. Translation gives CASSSSLRVPFNEQFF.

The rearrangement joins TRBV12-3 or TRBV12-4 to TRBJ2-2; D remains ambiguous. V lost 5 bases, J lost 9 bases, and 10 bases lay in between. CDR3 length: 12 residues. In DNA form, the CDR3 reads TGTGCCAGCAGTCCTTCGGACCGGGAGCTGTTTTTT. Protein sequence: CASSPSDRELFF.

The chain uses TRBV6-2 or TRBV6-3 and TRBJ2-7; 8 nucleotides agree with TRBD2. The length of the CDR3 is 14 residues. The ends lost 6 bases at V and 3 bases at J; junction bases unmatched: 7. Germline loops: CDR1 MNHEY, CDR2 SVGEGT. CDR3 sequence reads: CASRPGLGGYEQYF. CDR3 nucleotide sequence: TGTGCCAGCAGACCGGGACTAGGGGGCTACGAGCAGTACTTC.